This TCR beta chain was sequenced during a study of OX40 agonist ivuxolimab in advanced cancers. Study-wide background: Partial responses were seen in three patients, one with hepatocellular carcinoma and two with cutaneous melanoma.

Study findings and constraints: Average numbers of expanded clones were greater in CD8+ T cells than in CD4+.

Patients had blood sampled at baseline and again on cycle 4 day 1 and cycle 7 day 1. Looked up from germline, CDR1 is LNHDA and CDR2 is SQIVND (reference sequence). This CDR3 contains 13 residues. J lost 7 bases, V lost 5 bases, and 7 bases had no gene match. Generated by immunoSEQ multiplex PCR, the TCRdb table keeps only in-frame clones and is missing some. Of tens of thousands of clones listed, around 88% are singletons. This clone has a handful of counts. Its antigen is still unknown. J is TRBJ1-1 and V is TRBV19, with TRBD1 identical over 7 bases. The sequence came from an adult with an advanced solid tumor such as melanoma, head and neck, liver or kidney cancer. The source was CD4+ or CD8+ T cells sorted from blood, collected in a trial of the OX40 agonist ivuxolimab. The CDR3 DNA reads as TGTGCCAGTAGTTTTAAGACAGGGAGTGAAGCTTTCTTT. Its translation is CASSFKTGSEAFF.